The 25 T cell receptor beta chains reported below all come from one sample, sequenced in a study of technical replicates of blood from a few donors. Method: immunoSEQ multiplex PCR; TCRdb's copy keeps in-frame clones and lacks some. There are 75,000 to 95,000 clones in the sample; 95% occur only once, and around 0.26% lies in the top ten. The sample comprised T cells isolated from PBMCs. These receptors originate from a human donor in good health.

CDR3 nucleotides: TGTGCCAGCAGCTCCGGCCGGGGGAACACTGAAGCTTTCTTT. It encodes CASSSGRGNTEAFF. V is TRBV7-8 and J is TRBJ1-1; D gene unclear. Per the germline V gene, CDR1 is SGHVS and CDR2 is FQNEAQ. With 4 bases removed from V and 1 base from J, the gap between germline ends came to 10 bases. The CDR3 is 14 residues long. The full variable domain, completed using reference TRBV7-8 and TRBJ1-1, is GAGVSQSPRYKVAKRGQDVALRCDPISGHVSLFWYQQALGQGPEFLTYFQNEAQLDKSGLPSDRFFAERPEGSVSTLKIQRTQQEDSAVYLCASSSGRGNTEAFFGQGTRLTVV.

This clone was seen once. The V and J genes are TRBV4-2 and TRBJ2-3, with TRBD2 matching 10 bases. Germline V lookup: CDR1 LGHNA, CDR2 YNFKEQ. CDR3 size: 16 residues. With 3 bases clipped from V and 4 bases from J, the junction kept 7 bases outside the gene matches. CDR3 sequence: CASSQSLAGRADTQYF. CDR3 in DNA: TGTGCCAGCAGCCAGTCACTAGCGGGGCGGGCAGATACGCAGTATTTT.

This chain connects TRBV5-1 to TRBJ2-5, with TRBD2 identical over 11 bases. V lost 2 bases to trimming and J lost 4 bases; unmatched junction nucleotides: 7. The CDR3 sequence is 16 residues long. In germline, CDR1 is SGHRS, CDR2 YFSETQ. CDR3 amino acids: CASSFLLAGDGETQYF. CDR3 nucleotide sequence: TGCGCCAGCAGCTTCTTACTAGCGGGAGATGGAGAGACCCAGTACTTC. Looking up the rest from reference TRBV5-1 and TRBJ2-5 gives the full variable domain: KAGVTQTPRYLIKTRGQQVTLSCSPISGHRSVSWYQQTPGQGLQFLFEYFSETQRNKGNFPGRFSGRQFSNSRSEMNVSTLELGDSALYLCASSFLLAGDGETQYFGPGTRLLVL.

This chain links TRBV28 with TRBJ1-4; possible D gene TRBD1, 5 bases. Germline CDR1 reads MDHEN; CDR2 reads SYDVKM. The CDR3 is 16 amino acids. The ends were cut back, 4 bases at V and 0 bases at J, with 12 bases in the middle. CDR3 nucleotide sequence: TGTGCCAGCAGTTCCCCCGCGGGGGCAACTAATGAAAAACTGTTTTTT. It specifies CASSSPAGATNEKLFF.

In this sample, this clone turned up once. The V and J genes are TRBV29-1 and TRBJ2-5; 12 bases fit TRBD2. Germline loops: CDR1 SQVTM, CDR2 ANQGSEA. Trimming took 3 bases from V and 12 from J; bases not matched to a gene: 5. This CDR3 contains 12 residues. The CDR3 nucleotides are TGCAGCGTTGAGGCTAGCGGGAGGGGCAAGTACTTC. As protein: CSVEASGRGKYF.

The chain links TRBV18 to TRBJ1-6, with a weak D call TRBD1 (5 bases). V lost 6 bases to trimming and J lost 11 bases, with 17 bases between them. The CDR3 is made up of 14 amino acids. The germline gives CDR1 KGHSH, CDR2 LQKENI. CDR3 bases: TGTGCCAGCTCTACCGACAGACTGTACACACCCCTCCACTTT. Its protein product is CASSTDRLYTPLHF. Full variable domain (remainder filled in from reference TRBV18 and TRBJ1-6): NAGVMQNPRHLVRRRGQEARLRCSPMKGHSHVYWYRQLPEEGLKFMVYLQKENIIDESGMPKERFSAEFPKEGPSILRIQQVVRGDSAAYFCASSTDRLYTPLHFGNGTRLTVT.

This chain uses TRBV7-2 with TRBJ2-1; TRBD2 matches 9 bases. The V segment lost 2 bases and the J segment 9 bases; nucleotides outside the gene matches: 8. The germline gives CDR1 SGHTA, CDR2 FQGNSA. The CDR3 is made up of 15 amino acids. The CDR3 bases are TGTGCCAGCAGCTTAACGGCGGGAGGGCCGGGTGAGCAGTTCTTC. It specifies CASSLTAGGPGEQFF.

The genes are TRBV5-4 and TRBJ1-3; D gene uncertain. The CDR3 is 13 amino acids. V lost 0 bases, J lost 2 bases, and 3 bases lay in between. Per germline, CDR1 SGHNT and CDR2 YYREEE (reference sequence). The chain's CDR3 is CASSLGAGNTIYF. The DNA of the CDR3 is TGTGCCAGCAGCTTGGGAGCTGGAAACACCATATATTTT. Looking up the rest from reference TRBV5-4 and TRBJ1-3 gives the full variable domain: ETGVTQSPTHLIKTRGQQVTLRCSSQSGHNTVSWYQQALGQGPQFIFQYYREEENGRGNFPPRFSGLQFPNYSSELNVNALELDDSALYLCASSLGAGNTIYFGEGSWLTVV.

The rearrangement links TRBV30 to TRBJ1-5, with D perhaps matching TRBD1 (5 bases). V gave up 1 base and J gave up 7 bases, with 20 bases separating them. This CDR3 has 16 residues. The germline gives CDR1 GTSNPN, CDR2 SVGIG (reference sequence). CDR3 sequence: CAWSGGRGYLGQPQHF. The DNA for the CDR3 is TGTGCCTGGAGTGGCGGGCGGGGGTATCTAGGGCAGCCCCAGCATTTT.

This clone has only one observation. The chain joins TRBV6-5 to TRBJ2-7; possibly TRBD1 for D (6 bases). V shed 5 bases and J shed 4 bases, with 15 bases lying between them. The CDR3 totals 14 residues. Germline V gene lookup returns CDR1 MNHEY and CDR2 SVGAGI. CDR3: CASSPQGLGYEQYF. DNA for the CDR3: TGTGCCAGCAGTCCTCAGGGGTTAGGGTACGAGCAGTACTTC.

The V call is TRBV27, the J call TRBJ1-2; 9 nucleotides align to TRBD1. Trimming cost V 5 bases and J 4 bases; bases outside gene matches: 11. The CDR3 spans 16 residues. From germline, CDR1 is MNHEY and CDR2 SMNVEV (reference sequence). CDR3 residues: CASSPYPGTGTYGYTF. The CDR3 coding sequence is TGTGCCAGCAGTCCCTACCCCGGGACAGGGACCTATGGCTACACCTTC.

CDR3 coding DNA: TGTGCCAGCACCCAACAGGGTCCTGGAAACACCATATATTTT. Translation: CASTQQGPGNTIYF. V is TRBV6-1 and J is TRBJ1-3, with D tentatively TRBD1 (6 bases). The germline CDR1 and CDR2 sequences are MNHNS and SASEGT. Trimming stripped 7 bases from V and 2 bases from J, with 12 bases between. This CDR3 is 14 amino acids long.

CDR3 protein: CAGGMNTEAFF. DNA for the CDR3: TGTGCTGGGGGGATGAACACTGAAGCTTTCTTT. The V call is TRBV30, the J call TRBJ1-1, with D tentatively TRBD1 (5 bases). The CDR3 covers 11 residues. Germline loops: CDR1 GTSNPN, CDR2 SVGIG (reference sequence).

The V gene is TRBV6-6, the J gene TRBJ1-3; no firm D call. Trimming took 4 bases from V and 4 from J, leaving 8 bases between them. This CDR3 comprises 13 residues. Germline CDR1 reads MNHNY; CDR2 reads SVGAGI (reference sequence). CDR3 coding DNA: TGTGCCAGCAGTTTGGAGGGCGGAAACACCATATATTTT. Translated, it gives CASSLEGGNTIYF.

The chain has TRBV2 and TRBJ2-2; D is uncertain. Trimming left V 7 bases short and J 2 bases short, with 11 bases between. In germline, CDR1 is SNHLY, CDR2 FYNNEI. This CDR3 is built from 14 residues. This CDR3 is CASIGVANTGELFF. Written as DNA, the CDR3 is TGTGCCAGCATTGGAGTAGCCAACACCGGGGAGCTGTTTTTT.

This clone was seen just once. The chain carries TRBV27 and TRBJ1-1, with 7 bases identical to TRBD1. There are 14 residues in the CDR3. Germline CDR1 reads MNHEY; CDR2 reads SMNVEV (reference sequence). The V and J ends lost 4 bases and 8 bases, in that order; junction bases with no gene match: 10. CDR3 in amino acids: CASSSRPDRAEAFF. CDR3 coding DNA: TGTGCCAGCAGTTCCCGACCCGACAGGGCCGAAGCTTTCTTT.

The chain has TRBV28 and TRBJ2-7; a possible D gene is TRBD1 (5 bases). V was trimmed by 7 bases and J by 6 bases, leaving 16 bases between them. The CDR3 sequence is 13 residues long. Per germline, CDR1 MDHEN and CDR2 SYDVKM. The CDR3 DNA follows: TGTGCCAGCATCCCCGGAAGGGGTTCCGAGCAGTACTTC. The encoded protein is CASIPGRGSEQYF.

The V gene is TRBV2, the J gene TRBJ1-1, with 7 positions matching TRBD1. The CDR3 is 13 amino acids. Unmatched junction bases numbered 7, after V lost 6 bases and J lost 6 bases. Germline V CDR1 and CDR2: SNHLY, FYNNEI. The CDR3 region has the DNA TGTGCCAGCAGGGCAACAGGGGCCCCTGAAGCTTTCTTT. Translating it yields CASRATGAPEAFF.

This clone was seen a single time. This rearrangement joins TRBV21-1 to TRBJ2-7; TRBD1 is the table's D call, not checked against the DNA. TRBV21-1 is marked as a pseudogene. The CDR3 has 17 residues. The chain's CDR3 is CASSKAFRQGENDEQYF. The DNA of the CDR3 is TGTGCCAGCAGCAAAGCCTTTAGACAGGGTGAAAACGACGAGCAGTACTTC.

The rearrangement links TRBV19 to TRBJ2-7, with TRBD1 as a possible D gene (6 bases). Trimming shortened V by 5 bases and J by 3 bases, and 17 bases separated the two germline ends. In germline, CDR1 is LNHDA, CDR2 SQIVND (reference sequence). CDR3 length: 15 amino acids. The CDR3 loop reads CASSSQSTGNYEQYF. DNA of the CDR3: TGTGCCAGTAGTTCCCAATCGACAGGAAACTACGAGCAGTACTTC.

The chain has TRBV2 and TRBJ1-5; 9 nucleotides line up with TRBD1. V shed 6 bases, J shed 7 bases, and the junction held 7 bases outside the gene matches. The CDR3 has 14 amino acids. The germline V gene has CDR1 SNHLY and CDR2 FYNNEI. CDR3 nucleotides: TGTGCCAGCAGGGGACAGGGCGGGATCCAGCCCCAGCATTTT. As protein: CASRGQGGIQPQHF. Filled out from reference TRBV2 and TRBJ1-5, the complete variable domain reads EPEVTQTPSHQVTQMGQEVILRCVPISNHLYFYWYRQILGQKVEFLVSFYNNEISEKSEIFDDQFSVERPDGSNFTLKIRSTKLEDSAMYFCASRGQGGIQPQHFGDGTRLSIL.

This chain uses TRBV9 with TRBJ2-3; 7 bases map to TRBD2. V lost 4 bases, J lost 6 bases, and 5 bases stayed unmatched. The CDR3 loop spans 13 amino acids. Germline-derived CDR1 and CDR2 are SGDLS and YYNGEE. The CDR3 is CASSFQAGDTQYF. CDR3 nucleotide sequence: TGTGCCAGCAGCTTCCAAGCGGGGGATACGCAGTATTTT.

V usage is TRBV11-1 and J usage is TRBJ1-1, with a weak D call TRBD1 (5 bases). V was trimmed by 0 bases and J by 2 bases, leaving 16 bases between them. The CDR3 runs 17 residues. Germline-derived CDR1 and CDR2 are SGHAT and FQDESV (reference sequence). CDR3: CASSLAGGFVGNTEAFF. In DNA, the CDR3 is TGTGCCAGCAGCTTAGCGGGGGGATTTGTGGGTAACACTGAAGCTTTCTTT. Supplemented by reference TRBV11-1 and TRBJ1-1, the full variable domain reads EAEVAQSPRYKITEKSQAVAFWCDPISGHATLYWYRQILGQGPELLVQFQDESVVDDSQLPKDRFSAERLKGVDSTLKIQPAELGDSAMYLCASSLAGGFVGNTEAFFGQGTRLTVV.

This rearrangement joins TRBV2 to TRBJ1-3; possibly TRBD1 for D (5 bases). Germline loops: CDR1 SNHLY, CDR2 FYNNEI. Trimming cost V 4 bases and J 9 bases, with 13 bases left between them. The CDR3 totals 13 residues. Here the CDR3 DNA reads TGTGCCAGCAGTGGGAGGGGAGGGATCACCATATATTTT. Translated, it gives CASSGRGGITIYF.

The chain recombines TRBV5-1 with TRBJ2-7; D is possibly TRBD2 (5 bases). Trimming removed 2 bases at V and 2 bases at J, with 14 bases between. The CDR3 length is 15 residues. Per germline, CDR1 SGHRS and CDR2 YFSETQ. As DNA, the CDR3 is TGCGCCAGCAGCTTAACAACCGAGGGCCCCTACGAGCAGTACTTC. Translating gives CASSLTTEGPYEQYF.